This T cell receptor beta chain was sequenced in a study of neoadjuvant anti-PD-1 for oral cavity cancer. Sequencing used immunoSEQ multiplex PCR; TCRdb keeps in-frame clones, though not all of them. The repertoire holds 20,000 to 30,000 clones, 27% seen once, with around 15% in the top ten. Stated time point: after neoadjuvant nivolumab, at surgical resection. This clone appeared a few times. Germline-derived CDR1 and CDR2 are SGHRS and YFSETQ. Between the trimmed V and J ends, which lost 6 bases and 5 bases, there was a span of 14 bases. The CDR3 is made up of 13 amino acids. The receptor's source is a person aged 40-85 years with oral cavity squamous cell carcinoma. Sequenced here: tumor tissue, sampled after nivolumab (anti-PD-1) treatment. The chain joins TRBV5-1 to TRBJ1-1; D remains ambiguous. The CDR3 region has the DNA TGCGCCAGCAAGGTTTCAGGAGTGACTGAAGCTTTCTTT. Translating it yields CASKVSGVTEAFF.